The clone carrying this T cell receptor (beta chain) has only a few counts. Antigen unknown. This sample is part of a study of cytomegalovirus exposure and HLA in healthy donors. Study-level background: Tens of millions of unique TCRs from HLA-typed donors were held in an early release of data. Study observations and caveats: In an earlier analysis, most TCR beta V segments were productive about 87% or about 30% of the time.

From germline, CDR1 is SGHTS and CDR2 YDEGEE. V lost 5 bases to trimming and J lost 8 bases, with 17 bases between them. CDR3 length equals 14 residues. The PCR used 60 Vbeta and 13 Jbeta primers. Here immunoSEQ multiplex PCR was the method, and the copy in TCRdb shows in-frame clones only, minus some. Counted here are 70,000 or so clones, around 86% occurring once; the ten biggest clones make up approximately 1.9%. Sequencing was performed on PBMCs. The sequence derives from a woman aged 25 to 39 in good health and CMV-seronegative. The chain links TRBV5-8 to TRBJ1-3; TRBD1 might be the D (5 bases). CDR3 sequence reads: CASRGQGRSYTIYF. The CDR3 DNA sequence: TGTGCCAGCAGAGGACAAGGGAGGTCGTACACCATATATTTT.